A selection of T cell receptor beta chains follows, all from one sample in a study of shared clonotypes between healthy human individuals. Using immunoSEQ multiplex PCR, the repertoire was profiled, and TCRdb retains in-frame clones only, with some absent. The sample yields fewer than 3 million clones, 85% to 95% seen once. The sample was naive CD4+ T cells from PBMCs. Receptors originate from a man younger than 35 in good health. Some clones in this sample may be carry-over from other donors' samples. Both conserved end residues are part of each CDR3.

>TRBV19
CASSTRGAPEAFF
>TRBV27
CASSSVYSNQPQHF
>TRBV9
CASSTAGTSGRLFFEQFF
>TRBV5-4
CASSLGGYGDTQYF
>TRBV18
CASSFTSAQETQYF
>TRBV6-6
CASSYGQPTYNEQFF
>TRBV21-1
CASSNHRGRGANVLTF
>TRBV21-1
CASSKTPGGDKGQYF
>TRBV28
CATDGASEYEQYF
>TRBV9
CASSLNQLAGGLETQYF
>TRBV28
CASSLNRQGTDTQYF
>TRBV4-3
CASSQGATGRRDTQYF
>TRBV30
CAWSTAGGQVF
>TRBV14
CASSQDMGRDYNEQFF
>TRBV25-1
CASSPRARGMNTEAFF
>TRBV5-1
CASSLGGSTEAFF
>TRBV18
CASSPPGQLNTGELFF
>TRBV7-9
CASRATGTGANEQYF
>TRBV11-2
CASSFPGNYGYTF
>TRBV7-9
CASSLAGGDEAFF
>TRBV5-4
CASSHPGQGGNTIYF
>TRBV5-4
CASSPWSGGLSGNTIYF
>TRBV7-2
CASRGTGTSGNTIYF
>TRBV4-2
CASSQGSTQETQYF
>TRBV5-6
CASSFPRLAGGLPDTQYF
>TRBV5-1
CASSRGQGPYEQYF
>TRBV21-1
CASSNVPGQARVEKLFF
>TRBV6-4
CASRYYRGGETQYF
>TRBV4-1
CASSQRGGTGDNEQFF
>TRBV5-8
CASSSRGSKETQYF
>TRBV6-5
CASGRITGELFF
>TRBV15
CATSPGRSQETQYF
>TRBV19
CASSLTPGQREQFF
>TRBV7-8
CASSLTTSRIHFYGYTF
>TRBV5-1
CASSPISTGVNTEAFF
>TRBV18
CASSQQQGSLTDTQYF
>TRBV9
CASSPTPFLDSDTEAFF